This T cell receptor (beta chain) was found in a study of blood T cell repertoires in COVID-19. Generated by immunoSEQ multiplex PCR, the TCRdb table keeps only in-frame clones and is missing some. The sample has a few hundred thousand clones, over 85% seen once. Germline V lookup: CDR1 LNHDA, CDR2 SQIVND (reference sequence). The CDR3 has 16 amino acids. V was clipped by 4 bases and J by 4 bases; unmatched bases: 12. The sample consisted of PBMCs or T cells enriched from blood (not recorded which). The origin of this receptor is a woman in her 30s who had recovered from COVID-19. This sequence joins TRBV19 and TRBJ1-2; 7 bases line up with TRBD1. CDR3 residues: CASSKNANRGLYGYTF. CDR3 sequence (DNA): TGTGCCAGTAGTAAAAACGCAAACAGGGGCCTCTATGGCTACACCTTC.